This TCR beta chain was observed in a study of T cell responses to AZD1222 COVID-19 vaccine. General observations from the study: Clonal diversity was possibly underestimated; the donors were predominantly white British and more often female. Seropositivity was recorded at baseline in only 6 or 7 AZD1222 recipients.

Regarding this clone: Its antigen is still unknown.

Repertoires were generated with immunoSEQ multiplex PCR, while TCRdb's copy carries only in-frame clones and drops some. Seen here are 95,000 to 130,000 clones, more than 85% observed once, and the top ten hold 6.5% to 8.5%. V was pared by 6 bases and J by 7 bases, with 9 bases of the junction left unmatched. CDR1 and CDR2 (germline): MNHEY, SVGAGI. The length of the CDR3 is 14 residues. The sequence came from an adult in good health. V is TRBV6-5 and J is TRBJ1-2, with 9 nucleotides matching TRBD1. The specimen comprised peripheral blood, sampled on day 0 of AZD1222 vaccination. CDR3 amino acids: CASRIGTGSSGYTF. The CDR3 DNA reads TGTGCCAGCAGAATCGGGACAGGGTCTTCTGGCTACACCTTC.